This is a list of T cell receptor beta chains from one sample in a study of shared clonotypes between healthy human individuals. Data came from immunoSEQ multiplex PCR; TCRdb stores just in-frame clones and leaves some out. The data show 450,000 to 650,000 clones, with roughly 79% seen just once and 12% held by the top ten. Sample: PBMCs. The receptor set was obtained from a middle-aged woman in good health. Some clones in this sample may be carry-over from other donors' samples. The CDR3 runs from the conserved cysteine through the conserved F or W. The D gene is left open where the match is weak. Clone sizes are given selectively: once, few, many, or a class where the clone is expanded.

TRBJ1-5 TRBV14 NA many TGTGCCAGCAGCCTGGGTAATCAGCCCCAGCATTTT CASSLGNQPQHF
TRBJ2-1 TRBV30 TRBD2 NA TGTGCCTGTAGCGGGAGTACCCCCTACAATGAGCAGTTCTTC CACSGSTPYNEQFF
TRBJ1-1 TRBV6-5 TRBD1 NA TGTGCCAGCAGGACGGACAGGGACACTGAAGCTTTCTTT CASRTDRDTEAFF
TRBJ2-5 TRBV2 NA few TGTGCCAGCAGGGGCGGGAACCAAGAGACCCAGTACTTC CASRGGNQETQYF
TRBJ2-7 TRBV5-6 TRBD2 few TGTGCCAGCAGCCCGAGACTAGCGGGGTACGAGCAGTACTTC CASSPRLAGYEQYF
TRBJ2-7 TRBV7-2 NA once TGTGCCAGCAGCTTAGATCGGGACACGAGCGAGCAGTACTTC CASSLDRDTSEQYF
TRBJ1-1 TRBV2 TRBD1 once TGTGCCAGCGAGACCCGGGACAGGGATGGGGTGTGGGCTTTCTTT CASETRDRDGVWAFF
TRBJ2-7 TRBV4-1 NA NA TGCGCCAGCAGCCAGACCCTCGCAGGTAGCTCCTACGAGCAGTACTTC CASSQTLAGSSYEQYF
TRBJ2-1 TRBV15 NA few TGTGCCACCAGCAACAGGGGAGCGGGCTCGAGCTCCTACAATGAGCAGTTCTTC CATSNRGAGSSSYNEQFF
TRBJ1-1 TRBV30 NA NA TGTGCCTGGAGCACAGGGAATGGGCCTGAAGCTTTCTTT CAWSTGNGPEAFF
TRBJ2-7 TRBV5-1 TRBD1 NA TGCGCCAGCAGCTCTCAGGGGGCTTCTATCTACGAGCAGTACTTC CASSSQGASIYEQYF
TRBJ2-7 TRBV28 NA NA TGTGCCAGCAGTTTACCTTATAGGGGATACGAGCAGTACTTC CASSLPYRGYEQYF
TRBJ2-2 TRBV7-8 NA NA TGTGCCAGCAGCTTAGAGAGTAGAATGGGTACCGGGGAGCTGTTTTTT CASSLESRMGTGELFF
TRBJ2-1 TRBV6-5 NA NA TGTGCCAGCATGCCGGGAGTAGGGTGGAATGAGCAGTTCTTC CASMPGVGWNEQFF
TRBJ1-2 TRBV4-1 NA many TGCGCCAGCAGCCAACAGAAGGAAGGCTATGGCTACACCTTC CASSQQKEGYGYTF
TRBJ2-5 TRBV10-3 NA once TGTGCCATCAGTGAGTCGGGGGGCGGAGCAGAGACCCAGTACTTC CAISESGGGAETQYF
TRBJ2-1 TRBV28 TRBD2 NA TGTGCCAGCAAACTAGCGGGAGGGTCCTATGAGCAGTTCTTC CASKLAGGSYEQFF
TRBJ1-1 TRBV7-9 TRBD1 NA TGTGCCAGCAGCATCAGGGGGGCGGACACTGAAGCTTTCTTT CASSIRGADTEAFF
TRBJ2-7 TRBV29-1 TRBD2 NA TGCAGCGTTGGACTAGCAGCCTACGAGCAGTACTTC CSVGLAAYEQYF
TRBJ1-5 TRBV28 NA NA TGTGCCAGCAGTTTCGGGGGGCAGCCCCAGCATTTT CASSFGGQPQHF
TRBJ2-7 TRBV4-1 TRBD2 NA TGCGCCAGCAGCCAAGATCGAGCGGGAGGGTCCTACGAGCAGTACTTC CASSQDRAGGSYEQYF
TRBJ2-7 TRBV28 TRBD1 NA TGTGCCAGCAGTTCCCCTTTCAGACAGGGTGGCTACGAGCAGTACTTC CASSSPFRQGGYEQYF
TRBJ1-1 TRBV6-1 NA NA TGTGCCAGCAGTGTCGGCGATACGAACACTGAAGCTTTCTTT CASSVGDTNTEAFF
TRBJ1-3 TRBV12-5 NA NA TGTGCTAGTGGTTTGGATGGAAACACCATATATTTT CASGLDGNTIYF